This T cell receptor beta chain was captured in a study of blood T cell repertoires in COVID-19. Original methodology: Amplification of reference gene primers provided the estimated nucleated cell counts. Assay: immunoSEQ multiplex PCR; the TCRdb copy retains only in-frame clones and omits some. That table supplies the V and J calls and clone size; D and trimming were determined from the DNA. The profile shows some 120,000 clones, around 87% of them singletons. In its sample, this clone was seen a few times. The receptor was derived from a man aged 50-59 years with acute or convalescent COVID-19. Sample: peripheral blood.

The CDR3 coding sequence is TGTGCCAGCAGCTTTGGAGTTGACGAGCAGTACTTC. Encoded protein: CASSFGVDEQYF. The V call is TRBV5-4, the J call TRBJ2-7; D gene unclear. Germline V gives CDR1 SGHNT, CDR2 YYREEE (reference sequence). The CDR3 length is 12 residues. The V gene lost 2 bases and the J gene lost 5 bases, with 8 bases spanning the gap.